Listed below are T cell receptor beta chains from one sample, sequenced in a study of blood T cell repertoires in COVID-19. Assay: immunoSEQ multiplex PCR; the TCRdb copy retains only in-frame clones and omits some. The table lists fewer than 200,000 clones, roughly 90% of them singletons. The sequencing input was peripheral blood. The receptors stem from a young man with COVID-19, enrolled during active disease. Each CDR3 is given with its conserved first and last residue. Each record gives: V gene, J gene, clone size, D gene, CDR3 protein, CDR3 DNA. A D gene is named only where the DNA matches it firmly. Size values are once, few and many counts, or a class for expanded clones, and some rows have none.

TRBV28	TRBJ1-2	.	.	CALGPRRGRYGYTF	TGTGCCTTGGGGCCGCGGAGGGGACGCTATGGCTACACCTTC
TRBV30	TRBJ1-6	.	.	CAWTSGMKNSPLHF	TGTGCCTGGACCTCAGGGATGAAAAATTCACCCCTCCACTTT
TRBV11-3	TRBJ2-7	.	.	CASSEYYPPGTHSYEQYF	TGTGCCAGCAGCGAATATTACCCACCCGGGACACACTCCTACGAGCAGTACTTC
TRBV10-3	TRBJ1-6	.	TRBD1	CAISGRGDSSPLHF	TGTGCCATCAGTGGAAGAGGGGACAGTTCACCCCTCCACTTT
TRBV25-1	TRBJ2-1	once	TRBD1	CASSEVGTARYNEQFF	TGTGCCAGCAGTGAGGTCGGGACAGCTCGCTACAATGAGCAGTTCTTC
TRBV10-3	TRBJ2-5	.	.	CAISERRTANGQETQYF	TGTGCCATCAGTGAGAGAAGGACAGCCAATGGGCAAGAGACCCAGTACTTC
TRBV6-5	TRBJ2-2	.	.	CASSKTVGELFF	TGTGCCAGCAGTAAGACAGTCGGGGAGCTGTTTTTT
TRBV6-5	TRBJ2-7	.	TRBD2	CASSYPGGGREQYF	TGTGCCAGCAGTTACCCCGGGGGGGGGAGGGAGCAGTACTTC
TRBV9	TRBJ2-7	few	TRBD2	CASSGAGVIAEQYF	TGTGCCAGCAGCGGAGCGGGAGTGATTGCCGAGCAGTACTTC
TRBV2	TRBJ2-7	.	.	CASSDEQGRKEQYF	TGTGCCAGCAGTGACGAACAGGGACGGAAAGAGCAGTACTTC
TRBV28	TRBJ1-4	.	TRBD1	CASSPGLEGAGEKLLF	TGTGCCAGCAGTCCGGGCCTGGAGGGGGCAGGTGAAAAACTGCTTTTT
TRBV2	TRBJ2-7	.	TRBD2	CASNRRLAGVSEQYF	TGTGCCAGCAATCGCCGACTAGCGGGAGTTAGCGAGCAGTACTTC
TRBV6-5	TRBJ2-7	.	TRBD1	CASRPPGQFSHEQYF	TGTGCCAGCCGACCGCCGGGACAGTTTTCCCACGAGCAGTACTTC
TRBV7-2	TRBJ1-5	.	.	CASSYTGRQPQHF	TGTGCCAGCAGTTACACAGGGCGGCAGCCCCAGCATTTT
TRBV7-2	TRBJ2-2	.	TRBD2	CASSLLGGTNTGELFF	TGTGCCAGCAGCCTCTTGGGGGGGACGAACACCGGGGAGCTGTTTTTT
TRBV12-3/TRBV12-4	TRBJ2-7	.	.	CASSPGTREQYF	TGTGCCAGCAGTCCAGGGACACGCGAGCAGTACTTC
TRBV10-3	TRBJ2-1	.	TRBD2	CAISESIAGVYNEQFF	TGTGCCATCAGTGAGTCAATAGCGGGAGTTTACAATGAGCAGTTCTTC
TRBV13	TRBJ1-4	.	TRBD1	CASSQLQGDGEKLFF	TGTGCCAGCAGCCAACTTCAGGGGGACGGGGAAAAACTGTTTTTT
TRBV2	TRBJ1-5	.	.	CASSVSGGGSNQPQHF	TGTGCCAGCAGTGTGTCGGGAGGCGGTAGCAATCAGCCCCAGCATTTT
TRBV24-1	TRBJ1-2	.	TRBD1	CATSDEGQGAGGYTF	TGTGCCACCAGTGACGAGGGACAGGGGGCGGGTGGCTACACCTTC
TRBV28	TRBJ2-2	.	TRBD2	CASSTTSGVGGELFF	TGTGCCAGCAGCACGACTAGCGGGGTGGGCGGGGAGCTGTTTTTT
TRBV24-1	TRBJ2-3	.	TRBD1	CATSGTGRRGQGASDTQYF	TGTGCCACCAGTGGAACCGGTAGGAGGGGACAGGGGGCCTCAGATACGCAGTATTTT
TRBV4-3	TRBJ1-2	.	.	CASSQDSGAGYTF	TGCGCCAGCAGCCAAGATTCAGGGGCAGGCTACACCTTC
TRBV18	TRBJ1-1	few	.	CASSPWGNTEAFF	TGTGCCAGCTCACCTTGGGGCAACACTGAAGCTTTCTTT
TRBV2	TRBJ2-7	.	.	CASSFGGVFAEQYF	TGTGCCAGCAGTTTCGGGGGAGTATTCGCCGAGCAGTACTTC
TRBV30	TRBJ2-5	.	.	CAWGRGETQYF	TGTGCCTGGGGAAGAGGAGAGACCCAGTACTTC
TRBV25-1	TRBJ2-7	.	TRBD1	CASSVTGGEQYF	TGTGCCAGCAGTGTTACAGGGGGGGAGCAGTACTTC
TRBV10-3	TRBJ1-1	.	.	CAISESTGGFYTEAFF	TGTGCCATCAGTGAGTCGACCGGAGGGTTTTACACTGAAGCTTTCTTT
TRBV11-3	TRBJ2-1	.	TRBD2	CASSLAGLGGYEQFF	TGTGCCAGCAGCTTAGCCGGACTAGGAGGCTATGAGCAGTTCTTC
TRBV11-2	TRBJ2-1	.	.	CASSLGGGDEQFF	TGTGCCAGCAGCTTAGGAGGGGGGGATGAGCAGTTCTTC
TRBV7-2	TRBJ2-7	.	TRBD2	CASSSGLGNYEQYF	TGTGCCAGCAGCTCGGGACTAGGAAACTACGAGCAGTACTTC
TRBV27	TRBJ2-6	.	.	CASSTHSSGANVLTF	TGTGCCAGCAGTACCCACTCGTCTGGGGCCAACGTCCTGACTTTC
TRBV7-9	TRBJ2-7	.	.	CASSLGTSSEQYF	TGTGCCAGCAGCTTAGGTACTAGTTCCGAGCAGTACTTC
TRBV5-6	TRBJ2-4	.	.	CASSGPGGKNIQYF	TGTGCCAGCTCCGGCCCCGGAGGGAAAAACATTCAGTACTTC
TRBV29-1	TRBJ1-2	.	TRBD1	CSVDRAGGFGYTF	TGCAGCGTTGATAGGGCAGGGGGCTTTGGCTACACCTTC
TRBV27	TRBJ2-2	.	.	CASIANTGELFF	TGTGCCAGCATCGCGAACACCGGGGAGCTGTTTTTT
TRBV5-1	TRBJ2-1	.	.	CASSLAAVSYNEQFF	TGCGCCAGCAGCTTGGCAGCGGTTTCCTACAATGAGCAGTTCTTC
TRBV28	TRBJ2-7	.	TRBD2	CASSYRLGASGARVQYF	TGTGCCAGCAGTTACCGATTAGGCGCTAGCGGGGCACGGGTGCAGTACTTC
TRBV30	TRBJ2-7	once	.	CAWKGLSYEQYF	TGTGCCTGGAAGGGACTTTCCTACGAGCAGTACTTC
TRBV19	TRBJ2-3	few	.	CASSKRTDTQYF	TGTGCCAGTAGTAAGAGGACAGATACGCAGTATTTT
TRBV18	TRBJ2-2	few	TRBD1	CASSLQGATGELFF	TGTGCCAGCTCACTTCAGGGGGCCACCGGGGAGCTGTTTTTT
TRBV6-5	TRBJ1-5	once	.	CASSYSPGRQPQHF	TGTGCCAGCAGTTACTCCCCAGGGCGACAGCCCCAGCATTTT
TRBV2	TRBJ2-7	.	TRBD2	CASSLGLAVTYEQYF	TGTGCCAGCAGTCTCGGGCTAGCGGTTACCTACGAGCAGTACTTC
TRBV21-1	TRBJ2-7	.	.	CASSAQGQGF	TGTGCCAGCAGCGCGCAGGGGCAAGGCTTC
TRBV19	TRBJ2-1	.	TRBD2	CASSHGAGDYNEQFF	TGTGCCAGTAGCCATGGGGCGGGAGATTACAATGAGCAGTTCTTC
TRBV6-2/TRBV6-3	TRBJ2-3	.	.	CASSYLGIQDPISTDTQYF	TGTGCCAGCAGTTACCTGGGCATACAGGATCCTATTAGCACAGATACGCAGTATTTT
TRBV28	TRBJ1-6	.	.	CASSFTGRGYNSPLHF	TGTGCCAGCAGTTTTACAGGGAGGGGGTATAATTCACCCCTCCACTTT
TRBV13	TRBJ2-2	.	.	CASSLGRTGELFF	TGTGCCAGCAGCTTAGGCCGGACCGGGGAGCTGTTTTTT
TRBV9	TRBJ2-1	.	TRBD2	CASSGALRASGPYNEQFF	TGTGCCAGCAGCGGAGCCTTGAGGGCTAGCGGGCCCTACAATGAGCAGTTCTTC
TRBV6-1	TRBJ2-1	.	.	CASSEFGESNEQFF	TGTGCCAGCAGTGAATTTGGGGAGTCCAATGAGCAGTTCTTC